This T cell receptor beta chain was recovered during a study of blood T cell repertoires in COVID-19. Study overall: Material from acute and convalescent COVID-19 was sourced from the United States, Italy and Spain.

This clone was detected once. Germline CDR1 reads MNHEY; CDR2 reads SVGAGI. CDR3 length equals 14 residues. V lost 10 bases to trimming and J lost 3 bases, with 18 bases between them. This table comes from immunoSEQ multiplex PCR, and its TCRdb copy is limited to in-frame clones, with some not included. In the table there are about 69,000 clones, approximately 79% of which are singletons. The V and J genes are TRBV6-5 and TRBJ1-1; tentative D call: TRBD1 (6 bases). Sample: peripheral blood. The receptor was isolated from a man in his fifties or sixties with acute or convalescent COVID-19. CDR3 residues: CATPRGSGDTEAFF. In nucleotides, the CDR3 is TGTGCCACGCCCCGGGGATCAGGGGACACTGAAGCTTTCTTT.